This T cell receptor (beta chain) was retrieved from a study of blood T cells in healthy people across ages. Germline V gives CDR1 SGHTA, CDR2 FQGNSA. The CDR3 contains 13 residues. As for this clonotype: Compared with germline, one end of the junction differs, possibly owing to a read error.

A sample-barcoded 5' primer and a J-beta primer mix were used in a second PCR of roughly 7 to 11 cycles. Each of the cDNA molecules was tagged by a template-switch adaptor with 12 random nucleotides. Sequencing recovered at least 2.5 million CDR3-containing paired-end reads from each sample. TCRdb ran MiXCR on the 5' RACE reads and lists one entry per CDR3 protein. The top ten clones hold 8.5% to 9.5% of a sample with about 500,000 distinct CDR3 sequences, approximately 25% of them seen once. These data were likewise used in another study, on T cells of mothers and their children. Turning to that study: Both sample barcodes and 2-4 random nucleotides came from the M1S primer of the second PCR.

This TCR came from a boy aged 5-17 years in good health. Sequenced: blood. The V and J genes are TRBV7-2 and TRBJ2-5; D not resolved. CDR3 amino acids: CAGSSTGPGTQYF. CDR3 bases: TGTGCCGGCAGCTCTACGGGCCCCGGGACCCAGTACTTC. Full variable domain (missing parts from reference TRBV7-2 and TRBJ2-5): GAGVSQSPSNKVTEKGKDVELRCDPISGHTALYWYRQSLGQGLEFLIYFQGNSAPDKSGLPSDRFSAERTGGSVSTLTIQRTQQEDSAVYLCAGSSTGPGTQYFGPGTRLLVL.